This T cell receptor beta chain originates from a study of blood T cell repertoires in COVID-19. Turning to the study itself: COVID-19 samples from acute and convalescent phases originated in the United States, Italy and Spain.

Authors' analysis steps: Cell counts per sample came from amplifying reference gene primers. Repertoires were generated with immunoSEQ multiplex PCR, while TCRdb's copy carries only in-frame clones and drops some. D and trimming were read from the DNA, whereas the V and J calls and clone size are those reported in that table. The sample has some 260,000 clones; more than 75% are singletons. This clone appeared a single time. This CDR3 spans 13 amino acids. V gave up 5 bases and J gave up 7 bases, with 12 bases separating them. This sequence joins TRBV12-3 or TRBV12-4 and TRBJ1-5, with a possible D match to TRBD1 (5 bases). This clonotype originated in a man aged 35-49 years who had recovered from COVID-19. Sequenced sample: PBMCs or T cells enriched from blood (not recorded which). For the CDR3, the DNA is TGTGCCAGCAGTGGGGACTGGAACCAGCCCCAGCATTTT. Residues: CASSGDWNQPQHF.